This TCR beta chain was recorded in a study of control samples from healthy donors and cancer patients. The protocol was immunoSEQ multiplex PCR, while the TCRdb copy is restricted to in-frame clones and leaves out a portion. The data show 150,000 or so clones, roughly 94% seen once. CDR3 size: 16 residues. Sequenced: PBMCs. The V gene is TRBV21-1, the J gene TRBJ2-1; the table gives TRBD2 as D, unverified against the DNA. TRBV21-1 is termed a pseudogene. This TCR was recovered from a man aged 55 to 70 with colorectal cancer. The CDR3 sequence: CASSNDKGTSKDEQFF. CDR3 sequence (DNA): TGTGCCAGCAGCAATGACAAGGGGACTAGCAAGGATGAGCAGTTCTTC.